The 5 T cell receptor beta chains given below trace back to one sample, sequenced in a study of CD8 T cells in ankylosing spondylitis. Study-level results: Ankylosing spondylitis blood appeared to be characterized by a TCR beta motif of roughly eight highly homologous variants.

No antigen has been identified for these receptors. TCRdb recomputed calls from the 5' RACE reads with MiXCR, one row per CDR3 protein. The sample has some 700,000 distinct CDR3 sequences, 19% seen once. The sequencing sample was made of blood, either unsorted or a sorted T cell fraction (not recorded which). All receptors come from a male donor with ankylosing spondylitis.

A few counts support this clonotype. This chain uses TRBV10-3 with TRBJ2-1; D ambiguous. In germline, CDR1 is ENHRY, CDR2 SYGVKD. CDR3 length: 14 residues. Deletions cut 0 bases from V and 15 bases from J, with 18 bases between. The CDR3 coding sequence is TGTGCCATCAGTGAGTCGACACTGACTCGCAAGGGGTTCTTC. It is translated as CAISESTLTRKGFF.

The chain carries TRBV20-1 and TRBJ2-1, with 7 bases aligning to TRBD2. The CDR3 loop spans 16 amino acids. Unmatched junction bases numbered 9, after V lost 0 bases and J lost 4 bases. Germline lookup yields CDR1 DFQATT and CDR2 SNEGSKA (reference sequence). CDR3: CSARDPRLAGYNEQFF. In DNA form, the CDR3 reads TGCAGTGCTAGAGATCCGCGACTAGCAGGGTACAATGAGCAGTTCTTC.

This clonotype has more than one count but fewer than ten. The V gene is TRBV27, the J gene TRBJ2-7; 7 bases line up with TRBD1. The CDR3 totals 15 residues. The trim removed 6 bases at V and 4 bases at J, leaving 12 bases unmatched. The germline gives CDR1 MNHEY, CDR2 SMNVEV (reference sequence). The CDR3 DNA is TGTGCCAGCAGAATAGGGCCGGGACAGTTTTACGAGCAGTACTTC. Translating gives CASRIGPGQFYEQYF.

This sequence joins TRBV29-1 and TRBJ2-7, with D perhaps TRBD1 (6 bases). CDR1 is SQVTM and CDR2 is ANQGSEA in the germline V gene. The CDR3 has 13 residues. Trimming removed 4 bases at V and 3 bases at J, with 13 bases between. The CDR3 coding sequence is TGCAGCGTTGGAGGACAGATGAACTACGAGCAGTACTTC. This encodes CSVGGQMNYEQYF.

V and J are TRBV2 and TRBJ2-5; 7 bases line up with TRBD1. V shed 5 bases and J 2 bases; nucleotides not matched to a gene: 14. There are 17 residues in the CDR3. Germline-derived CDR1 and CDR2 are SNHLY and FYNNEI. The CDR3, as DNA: TGTGCCAGCAGTTGGTCCCCCCCGGGACAGAGACAAGAGACCCAGTACTTC. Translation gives CASSWSPPGQRQETQYF.